Sequencing of this T cell receptor (beta chain) was carried out in a study of OX40 agonist ivuxolimab in advanced cancers. The repertoire was sequenced with immunoSEQ multiplex PCR; TCRdb's copy has only in-frame clones and lacks some. This repertoire shows 60,000 to 75,000 clones, about 90% found once; its top ten account for more than 13%. The germline CDR1 and CDR2 sequences are SGHRS and YFSETQ. The CDR3 runs to 14 residues. The V and J ends lost 1 base and 6 bases respectively, with 10 bases between them. This clone has a single count. Material: CD4+ or CD8+ T cells sorted from blood, obtained in a trial of the OX40 agonist ivuxolimab. The rearrangement links TRBV5-1 to TRBJ2-2, with D perhaps TRBD2 (6 bases). The source of this sequence is an adult with an advanced solid tumor such as melanoma, head and neck, liver or kidney cancer. CDR3 DNA sequence: TGCGCCAGCAGCTTGACCAGCGGGCCCGGGGAGCTGTTTTTT. Residues: CASSLTSGPGELFF.